This passage covers 3 T cell receptor delta chains from one sample sequenced in a study of gamma-delta chains in newborns, infants, children. TCRdb re-called the reads using CATT. The sample carries approximately 2,500 delta-chain clones, more than 6% recorded once. Sequencing was performed on blood. All receptors come from a child who was a newborn, infant or young child, either healthy, febrile or measles-vaccinated (not recorded which).

This clone ranks as large. The same CDR3 can be traced to other DNA sequences in this sample. The genes are TRDV2 and TRDJ3, with TRDD3 matching over 12 bases. The CDR3 contains 22 residues. Losses at the gene ends were 3 bases for V and 3 bases for J; bases not matched to a gene: 17. In germline, CDR1 is GEAIGNYY, CDR2 EKD. CDR3 in amino acids: CACDHVITGGYNFRWDTRQMFF. The CDR3 DNA sequence: TGTGCCTGTGACCATGTCATTACTGGGGGATACAACTTTCGCTGGGACACCCGACAGATGTTTTTC.

The V call is TRDV2, the J call TRDJ1, with a possible D match to TRDD2 (8 bases). V was cut by 5 bases and J by 5 bases, with 35 bases left in between. CDR3 length: 20 amino acids. Germline values: CDR1 GEAIGNYY, CDR2 EKD. The CDR3 DNA reads as TGTGCCTGTGGCACGACCGGCCTTCCTAGGGATACAAGCTGGGTAGATAAACTCATCTTT. Residues: CACGTTGLPRDTSWVDKLIF.

Worth noting for this clone: TCRdb lists the protein of a much larger clone for this DNA, which differs at residue 12, so this is likely a read error; the protein given here is translated from the DNA itself. V usage is TRDV2 and J usage is TRDJ3, with 10 bases lining up with TRDD3. Germline CDR1 reads GEAIGNYY; CDR2 reads EKD. This CDR3 has 17 amino acids. CDR3: CACDVLGDSWDPRQMFF. In nucleotides, the CDR3 is TGTGCCTGTGACGTACTGGGGGATTCCTGGGACCCCCGACAGATGTTTTTC.